This TCR beta chain was identified in a study of T cells in Graves' hyperthyroidism and ophthalmopathy. Study-level results: The model anticipated ophthalmopathy a median about 7.1 months pre-onset.

To note about this clonotype: Its specificity is not known.

Ophthalmopathy cases scored 3 or more on the Clinical Activity Score and 4 or more on NOSPECS grade, with duration below 3 months. Amplification of TCR beta CDR3 regions was performed using RNA transcripts as template. RT-PCR in the first round (using the HTBI primer set) targeted the TCR CDR3. MiXCR, applied by TCRdb to the multiplex PCR reads, yields one record per CDR3 protein. Found here are about 640,000 distinct CDR3 sequences, 20% of them singletons; the top ten hold 30% to 40%. The V end was cut by 2 bases, the J end by 4 bases, with 14 bases between. CDR1 and CDR2 from the germline V gene are MNHEY and SVGEGT. CDR3 length: 15 residues.

The source material was blood. The genes are TRBV6-2 or TRBV6-3 and TRBJ1-1, with D unclear. This TCR was sampled from a man aged 30 to 45 with Graves' ophthalmopathy. DNA of the CDR3: TGTGCCAGCAGTTACCCAACTACACCTCTCACTGAAGCTTTCTTT. Protein product: CASSYPTTPLTEAFF.